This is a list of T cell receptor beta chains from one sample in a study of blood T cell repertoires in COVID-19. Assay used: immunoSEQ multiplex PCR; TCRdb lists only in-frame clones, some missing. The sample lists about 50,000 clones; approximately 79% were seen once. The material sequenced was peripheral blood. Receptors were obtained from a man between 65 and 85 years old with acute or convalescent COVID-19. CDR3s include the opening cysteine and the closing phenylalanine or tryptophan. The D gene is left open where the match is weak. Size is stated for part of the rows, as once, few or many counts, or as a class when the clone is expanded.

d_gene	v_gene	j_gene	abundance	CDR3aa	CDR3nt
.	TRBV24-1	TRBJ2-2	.	CATSGPGGETGELFF	TGTGCCACCAGTGGGCCCGGGGGTGAAACCGGGGAGCTGTTTTTT
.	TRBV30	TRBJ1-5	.	CAWSYLGNQPQHF	TGTGCCTGGAGTTATTTAGGCAATCAGCCCCAGCATTTT
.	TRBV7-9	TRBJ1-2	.	CASSLDSYGYTF	TGTGCCAGCAGCCTCGACAGCTATGGCTACACCTTC
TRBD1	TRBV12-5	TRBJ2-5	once	CASGLATGGTFETQYF	TGTGCTAGTGGTTTGGCGACAGGGGGCACGTTTGAGACCCAGTACTTC
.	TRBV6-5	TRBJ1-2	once	CASSTTGNYGYTF	TGTGCCAGCAGTACGACAGGAAACTATGGCTACACCTTC
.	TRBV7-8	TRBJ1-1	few	CASSFLNVNTEAFF	TGTGCCAGCAGCTTTCTAAACGTGAACACTGAAGCTTTCTTT
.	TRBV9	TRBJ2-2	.	CASSALNTGELFF	TGTGCCAGCAGCGCCCTCAACACCGGGGAGCTGTTTTTT
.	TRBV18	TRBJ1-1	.	CASSVLVADTEAFF	TGTGCCAGCTCGGTCCTCGTGGCGGACACTGAAGCTTTCTTT
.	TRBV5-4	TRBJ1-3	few	CASSLGVRFSGNTIYF	TGTGCCAGCAGCTTGGGAGTTAGATTCTCTGGAAACACCATATATTTT
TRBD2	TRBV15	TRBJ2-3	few	CATSRASGGAGDTQYF	TGTGCCACCAGCAGGGCTAGCGGGGGGGCCGGAGATACGCAGTATTTT
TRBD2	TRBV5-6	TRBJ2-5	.	CASIRTSGRYETQYF	TGTGCCAGCATCCGGACTAGCGGGAGATACGAGACCCAGTACTTC
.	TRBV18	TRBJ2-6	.	CASSPSVSGANVLTF	TGTGCCAGCTCACCTAGTGTCTCTGGGGCCAACGTCCTGACTTTC
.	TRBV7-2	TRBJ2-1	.	CASSLVFSNNEQFF	TGTGCCAGCAGCTTAGTGTTCAGTAACAATGAGCAGTTCTTC
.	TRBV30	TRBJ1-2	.	CAWSDLPEGARGYTF	TGTGCCTGGAGCGACTTACCGGAGGGTGCTAGGGGCTACACCTTC
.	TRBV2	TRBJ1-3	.	CASSAGGRDTIYF	TGTGCCAGCAGTGCGGGGGGCAGAGACACCATATATTTT
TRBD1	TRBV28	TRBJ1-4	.	CASSGGQGVAGLFF	TGTGCCAGCAGTGGTGGACAGGGAGTGGCGGGACTGTTTTTT
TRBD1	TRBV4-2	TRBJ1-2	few	CASSQVTGITNYGYTF	TGTGCCAGCAGCCAAGTGACAGGGATTACTAACTATGGCTACACCTTC
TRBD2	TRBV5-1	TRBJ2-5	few	CASSAGRGFQETQYF	TGCGCCAGCAGCGCCGGGAGGGGATTCCAAGAGACCCAGTACTTC
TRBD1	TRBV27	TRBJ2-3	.	CASRQDRGLGLDTQYF	TGTGCCAGCAGGCAAGACAGGGGACTTGGCTTAGATACGCAGTATTTT
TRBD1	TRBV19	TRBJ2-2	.	CASSIGTGGQSAGELFF	TGTGCCAGTAGTATAGGGACAGGGGGCCAAAGTGCCGGGGAGCTGTTTTTT
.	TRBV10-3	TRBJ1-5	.	CAISDRPGSNQPQHF	TGTGCCATCAGTGATAGGCCCGGGAGCAATCAGCCCCAGCATTTT
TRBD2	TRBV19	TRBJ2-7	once	CASTQPGTSLHEQYF	TGTGCCAGTACTCAACCTGGGACTAGCTTACACGAGCAGTACTTC
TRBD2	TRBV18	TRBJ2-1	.	CASSLSSGSLSDEQFF	TGTGCCAGCTCCCTGTCAAGCGGGAGTTTGAGCGATGAGCAGTTCTTC
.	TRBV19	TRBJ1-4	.	CASSSPGLGGEKLFF	TGTGCCAGTAGTTCGCCGGGCCTCGGGGGGGAAAAACTGTTTTTT
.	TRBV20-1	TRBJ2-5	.	CSASFGQYDKETQYF	TGCAGTGCTAGTTTCGGACAGTACGATAAAGAGACCCAGTACTTC
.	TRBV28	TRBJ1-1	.	CASSLSPRGNTEAFF	TGTGCCAGCAGTCTATCCCCCAGGGGCAACACTGAAGCTTTCTTT
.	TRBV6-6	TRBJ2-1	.	CASSPPGNNEQFF	TGTGCCAGCAGCCCCCCAGGGAACAATGAGCAGTTCTTC
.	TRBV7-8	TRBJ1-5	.	CASSSALVGRELRQPQHF	TGTGCCAGCAGCTCCGCCTTGGTTGGCAGGGAATTAAGGCAGCCCCAGCATTTT
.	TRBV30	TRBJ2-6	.	CAWKASGANVLTF	TGTGCCTGGAAAGCCTCTGGGGCCAACGTCCTGACTTTC
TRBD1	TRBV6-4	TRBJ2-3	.	CASSFRDRAVDTQYF	TGTGCCAGCTCGTTCCGGGACAGGGCGGTAGATACGCAGTATTTT
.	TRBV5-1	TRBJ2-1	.	CASSYRSSYNEQFF	TGCGCCAGCAGCTACAGGAGCTCCTACAATGAGCAGTTCTTC
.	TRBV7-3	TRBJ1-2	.	CASSWSNRVGYGYTF	TGTGCCAGCAGCTGGAGTAACAGGGTCGGCTATGGCTACACCTTC
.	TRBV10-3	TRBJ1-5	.	CAISATNSNQPQHF	TGTGCCATCAGTGCGACAAATAGCAATCAGCCCCAGCATTTT
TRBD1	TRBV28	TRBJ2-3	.	CASSPPDRDTDTQYF	TGTGCCAGCAGTCCCCCGGACAGGGACACAGATACGCAGTATTTT
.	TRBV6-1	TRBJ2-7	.	CASSEGGLAPYEQYF	TGTGCCAGCAGTGAAGGGGGACTGGCCCCCTACGAGCAGTACTTC
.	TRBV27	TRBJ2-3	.	CASSHDRSTDTQYF	TGTGCCAGCAGTCACGACAGGAGCACAGATACGCAGTATTTT
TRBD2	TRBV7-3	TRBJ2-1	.	CASSPLLTSGGNFYNEQFF	TGTGCCAGCAGCCCCCTTCTAACTAGCGGGGGTAATTTTTACAATGAGCAGTTCTTC
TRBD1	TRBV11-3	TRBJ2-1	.	CASSLGQVNEQFF	TGTGCCAGCAGCTTGGGACAGGTCAATGAGCAGTTCTTC
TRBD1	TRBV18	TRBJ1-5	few	CASSRAGQSSNQPQHF	TGTGCCAGCTCACGCGCGGGACAGTCAAGCAATCAGCCCCAGCATTTT
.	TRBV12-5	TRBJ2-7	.	CASGLGELGEQYF	TGTGCTAGTGGTTTGGGGGAGCTCGGCGAGCAGTACTTC
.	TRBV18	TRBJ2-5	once	CASSRQETQYF	TGTGCCAGCTCGCGTCAAGAGACCCAGTACTTC
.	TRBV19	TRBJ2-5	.	CASSMRPGETQYF	TGTGCCAGTAGTATGCGACCCGGGGAGACCCAGTACTTC
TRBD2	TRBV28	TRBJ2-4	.	CASSLVGTSGGAKNIQYF	TGTGCCAGCAGTTTAGTCGGGACTAGCGGGGGGGCCAAAAACATTCAGTACTTC
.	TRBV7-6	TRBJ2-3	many	CASSLGGRSDTQYF	TGTGCCAGCAGCTTAGGAGGGCGGTCAGATACGCAGTATTTT
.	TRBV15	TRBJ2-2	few	CATSRDNLRAGELFF	TGTGCCACCAGCAGAGATAACTTGCGGGCCGGGGAGCTGTTTTTT
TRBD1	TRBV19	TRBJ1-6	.	CASSGRTGENSPLHF	TGTGCCAGTAGTGGGCGGACAGGGGAAAATTCACCCCTCCACTTT
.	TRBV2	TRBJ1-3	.	CASSEGVHFSGNTIYF	TGTGCCAGCAGTGAAGGAGTTCATTTCTCTGGAAACACCATATATTTT